The present T cell receptor (beta chain) was sequenced within a study of T-cell memory formation after mild COVID-19. V lost 9 bases, J lost 0 bases, and 18 bases stayed unmatched. The CDR3 spans 18 residues. Overall study results and limits: Contracting clones localized mainly to CM and EM when CD4+ and mainly to EMRA when CD8+.

MiXCR, applied by TCRdb to the 5' RACE reads, yields one record per CDR3 protein. This sample has more than 110,000 distinct CDR3 sequences, with around 27% found just once. As for this clonotype: The antigen remains unidentified.

The TCR comes from an adult woman who had mild COVID-19 (a few samples of this study predate the infection). Cell type and time point are not known. The sequenced material came from PBMCs or a T cell subset sorted from them (not recorded which). The chain couples TRBV23-1 to TRBJ2-3, with 7 bases that match TRBD2. TRBV23-1 is identified as an open reading frame with a role that is uncertain. CDR3 sequence: CASLATNWEGSSTDTQYF. As DNA, the CDR3 is TGCGCCAGTCTCGCCACAAACTGGGAGGGGAGTAGCACAGATACGCAGTATTTT.